Shown below are 15 T cell receptor beta chains from a single sample sequenced in a study of technical replicates of blood from a handful of donors. Assay used: immunoSEQ multiplex PCR; TCRdb lists only in-frame clones, some missing. The table lists roughly 83,000 clones, 90% to 95% of them singletons. Source material: T cells isolated from PBMCs. These receptors were obtained from a human donor in good health.

This sequence joins TRBV27 and TRBJ2-1; TRBD1 matches 7 bases. V dropped 2 bases and J dropped 9; count of bases not matched to a gene: 7. CDR1 and CDR2 from the germline V gene are MNHEY and SMNVEV (reference sequence). This CDR3 has 14 residues. The CDR3 DNA reads as TGTGCCAGCAGTTTAGAGACAGGGTCTACTGAGCAGTTCTTC. Translated: CASSLETGSTEQFF.

The chain has TRBV11-3 and TRBJ2-7, with 10 bases matching TRBD1. From germline, CDR1 is SGHNT and CDR2 YENEEA. With 5 bases clipped from V and 5 bases from J, the junction kept 9 bases outside the gene matches. CDR3 length: 15 amino acids. The CDR3 DNA reads TGTGCCAGCAGCCCAACCGGGACAGGGGTCAACGAGCAGTACTTC. As protein: CASSPTGTGVNEQYF.

The chain employs TRBV7-9 and TRBJ2-7; 7 bases align to TRBD1. Germline-derived CDR1 and CDR2 are SEHNR and FQNEAQ (reference sequence). The CDR3 sequence is 15 residues long. V trimming: 6 bases; J trimming: 1 base; junction bases outside the gene matches: 9. CDR3 residues: CASRSLRQGSYEQYF. The CDR3 nucleotides read TGTGCCAGCAGGAGTTTAAGACAGGGATCCTACGAGCAGTACTTC.

V gene TRBV5-1 combines with J gene TRBJ2-1, with 8 positions matching TRBD2. Looked up from germline, CDR1 is SGHRS and CDR2 is YFSETQ. After removal of 5 bases from V and 6 bases from J, the junction contained 7 bases not matched to a gene. This CDR3 is 14 amino acids long. The CDR3 loop is CASRPGGPGNEQFF. CDR3 bases: TGCGCCAGCAGGCCGGGAGGGCCGGGCAATGAGCAGTTCTTC.

This sequence joins TRBV9 and TRBJ1-3; no definite D call. This CDR3 contains 16 residues. From germline, CDR1 is SGDLS and CDR2 YYNGEE. Trimming shortened V by 4 bases and J by 3 bases, and 17 bases separated the two germline ends. The CDR3 here is CASSSAGVVGGNTIYF. In DNA, the CDR3 is TGTGCCAGCAGCTCCGCCGGGGTGGTTGGTGGAAACACCATATATTTT.

The chain's CDR3 is CASSFETSATGELFF. Here the CDR3 DNA reads TGTGCCAGCAGTTTTGAGACTAGTGCCACCGGGGAGCTGTTTTTT. The chain has TRBV28 and TRBJ2-2; a possible D gene is TRBD2 (6 bases). Per the germline V gene, CDR1 is MDHEN and CDR2 is SYDVKM. This CDR3 has 15 amino acids. V lost 3 bases and J 4 bases, leaving 12 bases between the germline ends.

In this sample, this clone turned up a few times. This chain joins TRBV30 and TRBJ2-5; D call uncertain. This CDR3 is 12 amino acids long. Trimming took 2 bases from V and 5 from J, leaving 9 bases between them. CDR1 is GTSNPN, CDR2 SVGIG, per germline (reference sequence). CDR3 sequence: CAWSYGQETQYF. The CDR3 bases are TGTGCCTGGAGTTATGGTCAGGAGACCCAGTACTTC.

The V and J genes are TRBV11-3 and TRBJ2-1, with TRBD1 identical over 11 bases. There are 14 residues in the CDR3. The junction had 6 bases not matched to a gene; V was cut back by 5 bases and J by 9 bases. Germline loops: CDR1 SGHNT, CDR2 YENEEA. The CDR3 loop is CASSETGTGGEQFF. CDR3 sequence (DNA): TGTGCCAGCAGCGAAACAGGGACAGGGGGTGAGCAGTTCTTC.

CDR3 residues: CASSLLAGGPNTDTQYF. CDR3 DNA sequence: TGCGCCAGCAGCTTACTAGCGGGAGGGCCTAACACAGATACGCAGTATTTT. J is TRBJ2-3 and V is TRBV4-1, with 13 bases fitting TRBD2. CDR3 length: 17 residues. Germline assignment: CDR1 MGHRA and CDR2 YSYEKL. Losses at the gene ends were 5 bases for V and 2 bases for J; bases not matched to a gene: 7.

The chain uses TRBV7-9 and TRBJ2-5; 10 bases match TRBD2. Trimming cost V 4 bases and J 5 bases; bases outside gene matches: 10. Per the germline V gene, CDR1 is SEHNR and CDR2 is FQNEAQ (reference sequence). The CDR3 has 16 residues. The CDR3 DNA reads as TGTGCCAGCAGCTACGCCGTAGCGGGGGGTGGTGAGACCCAGTACTTC. Translation: CASSYAVAGGGETQYF.

The CDR3 DNA reads TGTGCCAGCAGCTCGGGTAACCGGGACAAGGGAATAGAGCAGTTCTTC. Translated: CASSSGNRDKGIEQFF. V is TRBV7-9 and J is TRBJ2-1; TRBD1 might be the D (6 bases). Germline values: CDR1 SEHNR, CDR2 FQNEAQ (reference sequence). CDR3 size: 16 residues. The ends were cut back, 4 bases at V and 10 bases at J, with 23 bases in the middle.

The rearrangement links TRBV5-5 to TRBJ2-5; D is undetermined. Germline-derived CDR1 and CDR2 are SGHKS and YYEKEE (reference sequence). Trimming removed 1 base from V and 1 base from J, with 5 bases in between. This CDR3 comprises 13 residues. The CDR3 DNA reads as TGTGCCAGCAGCTTGCGGAGCCAAGAGACCCAGTACTTC. Protein: CASSLRSQETQYF.

This chain uses TRBV21-1 with TRBJ1-6. TRBV21-1 is a known pseudogene. The CDR3 loop spans 19 amino acids. The CDR3 DNA sequence: TGTGCCAGCAGCAAAGCCTACCGGAGCGCTGGTCCCTATAATTCACCCCTCCACTTT. Its protein product is CASSKAYRSAGPYNSPLHF.

The rearrangement uses TRBV9 and TRBJ2-1, with D maybe TRBD2 (6 bases). There are 15 residues in the CDR3. Germline V CDR1 and CDR2: SGDLS, YYNGEE. V was pared by 4 bases and J by 8 bases, with 19 bases between. The CDR3 protein is CASSIRDWPWDEQFF. Written as DNA, the CDR3 is TGTGCCAGCAGCATCCGGGACTGGCCTTGGGATGAGCAGTTCTTC.

CDR3 amino acids: CASSFAVLRDRVRAFF. DNA of the CDR3: TGTGCCAGCAGTTTCGCTGTTCTCCGGGACAGGGTAAGAGCTTTCTTT. The rearrangement joins TRBV11-2 to TRBJ1-1, with TRBD1 identical over 9 bases. This CDR3 contains 16 residues. CDR1 is SGHAT and CDR2 is FQNNGV in the germline V gene. The junction had 18 bases not matched to a gene; V was cut back by 6 bases and J by 10 bases.